These 6 T cell receptor beta chains originate from one sample sequenced in a study of Ad26.COV2.S vaccination and SARS-CoV-2 variants. The data were produced by immunoSEQ multiplex PCR, yet TCRdb's version contains in-frame clones alone and is incomplete. Among 400,000 to 450,000 clones listed, roughly 90% were seen once. As for treatment: around 19 received Ad26.COV2.S at low or high dose, single or two shots; about 5 received placebo; per-sample allocation not given. Material that was analyzed had been drawn on day 63 after the first vaccine or placebo injection. The sample in question was peripheral blood, obtained in a trial of Ad26.COV2.S vaccine versus placebo. The receptors shown here come from a person aged 18-65 years who received the Ad26.COV2.S COVID-19 vaccine or a placebo.

The rearrangement links TRBV4-1 to TRBJ1-2, with a tentative D call TRBD1 (5 bases). The germline CDR1 and CDR2 sequences are MGHRA and YSYEKL. This CDR3 is 15 amino acids long. V was pared by 1 base and J by 5 bases, with 14 bases between. DNA for the CDR3: TGCGCCAGCAGCCAAGTCGAATTGGGGGGATATGGCTACACCTTC. This encodes CASSQVELGGYGYTF.

CDR3 nucleotides: TGTGCCAGCAGCCCCACAACCTACGAGCAGTACTTC. Its protein product is CASSPTTYEQYF. This chain links TRBV7-9 with TRBJ2-7; unclear D gene. Per germline, CDR1 SEHNR and CDR2 FQNEAQ (reference sequence). This CDR3 has 12 residues. The V end was cut by 5 bases, the J end by 2 bases, with 7 bases between.

V is TRBV4-1 and J is TRBJ2-7; 8 bases are shared with TRBD1. CDR3 length: 16 residues. CDR1 is MGHRA and CDR2 is YSYEKL in the germline V gene. V dropped 5 bases and J dropped 1; count of bases not matched to a gene: 10. The chain's CDR3 is CASSYDIGQGSYEQYF. The CDR3 DNA is TGCGCCAGCAGCTACGACATCGGACAGGGATCCTACGAGCAGTACTTC.

The rearrangement links TRBV21-1 to TRBJ1-1. TRBV21-1 is a known pseudogene. There are 15 residues in the CDR3. The DNA for the CDR3 is TGTGCCAGCAGCAAAGCAGGTCAGGGAGACACTGAAGCTTTCTTT. Translated: CASSKAGQGDTEAFF.

This chain uses TRBV7-9 with TRBJ2-1; TRBD2 matches 10 bases. The CDR3 length is 15 residues. Germline-derived CDR1 and CDR2 are SEHNR and FQNEAQ (reference sequence). The junction had 5 bases not matched to a gene; V was cut back by 1 base and J by 8 bases. CDR3 region: CASSLGTSGLDEQFF. CDR3 in DNA: TGTGCCAGCAGCTTAGGGACTAGCGGACTTGATGAGCAGTTCTTC.

This clone was counted once. V is TRBV5-1 and J is TRBJ2-5; D remains ambiguous. The CDR3 has 16 amino acids. Germline V gives CDR1 SGHRS, CDR2 YFSETQ. Trimming removed 4 bases from V and 3 bases from J, with 19 bases in between. In nucleotides, the CDR3 is TGCGCCAGCAGCCAGGCGGCCCCTTATTTTAAAGAGACCCAGTACTTC. This encodes CASSQAAPYFKETQYF.